This T cell receptor (beta chain) was documented in a study of immune heterogeneity within non-small cell lung tumors. Amplification of TCR beta CDR3 was performed by multiplex PCR with 32 V and 13 J primers. TCRdb recomputed calls from the multiplex PCR reads with MiXCR, one row per CDR3 protein. The repertoire holds 20,000 to 25,000 distinct CDR3 sequences, 25% to 30% seen once, with about 4.6% in the top ten. This clonotype is labeled as medium-sized. Genomic DNA from bulk tumor acted as the template, and about 600 ng was loaded per sample. Taken during surgery, several biopsies per primary tumor were spaced as far apart as possible within the tumor mass. Enrolled patients presented with newly diagnosed, previously untreated non-small cell lung cancer and underwent curative surgery. The sequenced material came from lung tumor tissue. The sequence was obtained from a man aged 35 to 55 with non-small cell lung cancer.

The CDR3 coding sequence is TGCGCCAGCAGCTTGGACAGGGAGAACTATGGCTACACCTTC. Amino acid sequence: CASSLDRENYGYTF. This chain connects TRBV5-1 to TRBJ1-2; weak D call: TRBD1 (6 bases). Deletions cut 0 bases from V and 2 bases from J, with 8 bases between. Germline values: CDR1 SGHRS, CDR2 YFSETQ. The CDR3 has 14 amino acids.